Following are 16 T cell receptor beta chains from one sample sequenced in a study of radiotherapy plus CTLA-4 blockade in lung cancer. Clones were read by immunoSEQ multiplex PCR, and TCRdb kept only the in-frame ones, dropping some. This sample has 80,000 to 100,000 clones, with approximately 85% found just once. The sequences come from peripheral blood, collected from a patient treated with radiotherapy plus ipilimumab. The receptor source for this set is a human donor with non-small cell lung cancer who had a partial response to radiotherapy plus ipilimumab.

This chain links TRBV7-2 with TRBJ2-7; 9 bases fit TRBD2. The length of the CDR3 is 16 residues. The trim removed 0 bases at V and 7 bases at J, leaving 10 bases unmatched. Germline assignment: CDR1 SGHTA and CDR2 FQGNSA. The CDR3 loop reads CASSLAQTSGAGEQYF. The CDR3, as DNA: TGTGCCAGCAGCTTAGCGCAGACTAGCGGAGCGGGGGAGCAGTACTTC.

The gene calls are TRBV18 and TRBJ2-4; the match to TRBD1 covers 10 bases. The CDR3 contains 16 residues. Looked up from germline, CDR1 is KGHSH and CDR2 is LQKENI. With 6 bases clipped from V and 5 bases from J, the junction kept 10 bases outside the gene matches. The CDR3: CASSPGAGTGENIQYF. The CDR3 DNA is TGTGCCAGCTCCCCTGGGGCCGGGACAGGGGAAAACATTCAGTACTTC.

Here the CDR3 reads CASSSEGNTEAFF. The DNA for the CDR3 is TGTGCCAGCAGCTCAGAGGGGAACACTGAAGCTTTCTTT. The chain joins TRBV7-9 to TRBJ1-1; D call uncertain. This CDR3 has 13 amino acids. The V end was cut by 4 bases, the J end by 1 base, with 7 bases between. Germline V gene data show CDR1 as SEHNR and CDR2 as FQNEAQ (reference sequence).

This chain links TRBV30 with TRBJ1-2; D is perhaps TRBD1 (6 bases). Germline CDR1 and CDR2: GTSNPN and SVGIG (reference sequence). V lost 4 bases and J 3 bases, leaving 12 bases between the germline ends. The CDR3 totals 13 residues. The CDR3 DNA reads TGTGCCTGGACCACGGGGACACACTATGGCTACACCTTC. Translating gives CAWTTGTHYGYTF.

This sequence joins TRBV18 and TRBJ2-7; TRBD1 matches 8 bases. The CDR3 contains 16 residues. J lost 2 bases, V lost 3 bases, and 9 bases had no gene match. Germline assignment: CDR1 KGHSH and CDR2 LQKENI. The CDR3 DNA follows: TGTGCCAGCTCACCCTTGGCAGGGGGCCGGACCTACGAGCAGTACTTC. This translates into CASSPLAGGRTYEQYF.

The table lists this clone with a count of one. The rearrangement joins TRBV25-1 to TRBJ1-4, with D possibly matching TRBD1 (5 bases). The CDR3 totals 13 residues. Germline assignment: CDR1 MGHDK and CDR2 SYGVNS. Trimming pared 5 bases from V and 2 bases from J, leaving 6 bases between. The CDR3 protein is CASSRQTNEKLFF. CDR3 nucleotide sequence: TGTGCCAGCAGTCGACAGACTAATGAAAAACTGTTTTTT.

The chain couples TRBV4-1 to TRBJ1-1, with D maybe TRBD1 (5 bases). The CDR3 spans 14 residues. Germline V gives CDR1 MGHRA, CDR2 YSYEKL. V shed 1 base and J shed 4 bases, with 10 bases lying between them. The CDR3 DNA follows: TGCGCCAGCAGCCAAGTTGTCAGGGCCACTGAAGCTTTCTTT. Protein: CASSQVVRATEAFF.

The CDR3 here is CASSDSRERTDTQYF. CDR3 nucleotide sequence: TGTGCCAGCAGTGACTCCAGGGAAAGGACAGATACGCAGTATTTT. The chain is built from TRBV7-3 and TRBJ2-3, with a tentative D call TRBD1 (5 bases). This CDR3 contains 15 residues. Per germline, CDR1 SGHTA and CDR2 FQGTGA. The germline V and J ends were trimmed by 6 bases and 3 bases, with 16 bases remaining between them.

This chain links TRBV5-4 with TRBJ1-5, with D possibly TRBD1 on 5 matching bases. The germline CDR1 and CDR2 sequences are SGHNT and YYREEE (reference sequence). The CDR3 is 14 residues long. Trimming cost V 1 base and J 3 bases, with 8 bases left between them. The CDR3 DNA follows: TGTGCCAGCAGCTTGCAGGGTCTCAATCAGCCCCAGCATTTT. Amino acid sequence: CASSLQGLNQPQHF. Based on the CDR3 plus reference TRBV5-4 and TRBJ1-5, the full variable domain is ETGVTQSPTHLIKTRGQQVTLRCSSQSGHNTVSWYQQALGQGPQFIFQYYREEENGRGNFPPRFSGLQFPNYSSELNVNALELDDSALYLCASSLQGLNQPQHFGDGTRLSIL.

This chain uses TRBV7-2 with TRBJ2-3; D is unclear. The germline CDR1 and CDR2 sequences are SGHTA and FQGNSA. Trimming left V 1 base short and J 2 bases short, with 7 bases between. The CDR3 has 14 residues. The CDR3 here is CASSLGVNTDTQYF. The CDR3 coding sequence is TGTGCCAGCAGCTTAGGCGTGAACACAGATACGCAGTATTTT.

The chain uses TRBV18 and TRBJ2-1; 11 bases agree with TRBD1. The V gene end was trimmed by 2 bases and the J gene end by 9 bases; junction bases not matched to a gene: 9. This CDR3 has 16 amino acids. Looked up from germline, CDR1 is KGHSH and CDR2 is LQKENI. The CDR3 sequence: CASSPNTGQGGIEQFF. The CDR3 region has the DNA TGTGCCAGCTCACCAAATACGGGACAGGGGGGTATTGAGCAGTTCTTC.

This clone has just one count. This sequence joins TRBV6-1 and TRBJ2-1; D not resolved. V lost 6 bases to trimming and J lost 6 bases, with 6 bases between them. This CDR3 has 11 residues. The germline CDR1 and CDR2 sequences are MNHNS and SASEGT. The CDR3 is CASRAFNEQFF. The CDR3 nucleotides read TGTGCCAGCAGAGCGTTCAATGAGCAGTTCTTC.

Concerning this clone itself: The CDR3 carries no conserved terminal phenylalanine or tryptophan, so it likely arises from a read error. It is unclear where the CDR3 begins or ends on the DNA, so no DNA is shown, and the CDR3 is as TCRdb lists it. The chain recombines TRBV18 with TRBJ2-7; the D call in the table, TRBD1, was not verified against the DNA. Germline CDR1 is KGHSH and CDR2 is LQKENI. The CDR3 contains 13 residues when both ends are counted. The CDR3 region is CASSDPAGFLTNL.

V gene TRBV5-6 combines with J gene TRBJ2-7; 7 bases align to TRBD2. V lost 0 bases and J lost 3; bases outside the gene matches: 3. Germline CDR1 reads SGHDT; CDR2 reads YYEEEE. The CDR3 has 14 amino acids. CDR3 amino acids: CASSLGTRDYEQYF. The CDR3 region has the DNA TGTGCCAGCAGCTTGGGGACTAGGGACTACGAGCAGTACTTC. Using reference TRBV5-6 and TRBJ2-7 for the parts outside the CDR3, the full variable domain is DAGVTQSPTHLIKTRGQQVTLRCSPKSGHDTVSWYQQALGQGPQFIFQYYEEEERQRGNFPDRFSGHQFPNYSSELNVNALLLGDSALYLCASSLGTRDYEQYFGPGTRLTVT.

This chain connects TRBV9 to TRBJ1-2, with D unresolved. Trimming took 3 bases from V and 3 from J, leaving 3 bases between them. This CDR3 has 11 residues. Germline V gene sequence: CDR1 SGDLS, CDR2 YYNGEE. The CDR3 spells CASSADYGYTF. The CDR3 DNA reads TGTGCCAGCAGCGCCGACTATGGCTACACCTTC.

The CDR3 DNA sequence: TGTGCCAGCTCACCCGGGACAGGCGGTGAAGCTTTCTTT. This codes for CASSPGTGGEAFF. J is TRBJ1-1 and V is TRBV18; 8 bases map to TRBD1. Germline CDR1 and CDR2: KGHSH and LQKENI. CDR3 length: 13 residues. With 3 bases clipped from V and 7 bases from J, the junction kept 4 bases outside the gene matches.